The 29 T cell receptor beta chains below were found in one sample sequenced in a study of sequential checkpoint blockade in melanoma. Assay used: immunoSEQ multiplex PCR; TCRdb lists only in-frame clones, some missing. The sample lists around 12,000 clones; almost 85% were seen once. Described treatment: randomized to nivolumab then ipilimumab (arm A) or the reverse (arm B). The sample consisted of CD8+ T cells sorted from blood (inferred from file names), taken from a patient given nivolumab and ipilimumab in sequence. These receptor sequences come from a human donor with melanoma.

The rearrangement joins TRBV9 to TRBJ2-1, with 8 bases matching TRBD2. Germline V gene data show CDR1 as SGDLS and CDR2 as YYNGEE. This CDR3 is 15 amino acids long. The ends lost 2 bases at V and 5 bases at J; junction bases unmatched: 6. CDR3 loop: CASSVSSGSNNEQFF. In DNA form, the CDR3 reads TGTGCCAGCAGCGTGAGCAGCGGGAGCAACAATGAGCAGTTCTTC.

The J gene is TRBJ2-1, the V gene TRBV5-1; TRBD1 might be the D (6 bases). This CDR3 has 14 residues. V lost 3 bases to trimming and J lost 6 bases, with 13 bases between them. The germline CDR1 and CDR2 sequences are SGHRS and YFSETQ. Here the CDR3 reads CASSSGDTLNEQFF. The CDR3 DNA follows: TGCGCCAGCAGCTCTGGGGACACCCTCAATGAGCAGTTCTTC. Looking up the rest from reference TRBV5-1 and TRBJ2-1 gives the full variable domain: KAGVTQTPRYLIKTRGQQVTLSCSPISGHRSVSWYQQTPGQGLQFLFEYFSETQRNKGNFPGRFSGRQFSNSRSEMNVSTLELGDSALYLCASSSGDTLNEQFFGPGTRLTVL.

This chain joins TRBV4-3 and TRBJ1-2, with 7 positions matching TRBD1. The CDR3 covers 17 residues. The germline V gene has CDR1 LGHNA and CDR2 YSLEER. The trim removed 4 bases at V and 8 bases at J, leaving 19 bases unmatched. The CDR3 coding sequence is TGCGCCAGCAGCCCAGCCCGAGTACAGGGGCCGCCTCGGGGCTACACCTTC. Protein sequence: CASSPARVQGPPRGYTF.

The rearrangement uses TRBV29-1 and TRBJ2-7, with TRBD1 matching 10 bases. Trimming removed 7 bases from V and 2 bases from J; junction bases left unmatched: 20. The CDR3 is made up of 18 amino acids. Per germline, CDR1 SQVTM and CDR2 ANQGSEA. The CDR3 bases are TGCAGCGCGAGGGGCGGGACAGGGGCCTCAAACCCGGCCTACGAGCAGTACTTC. This translates into CSARGGTGASNPAYEQYF.

This clone was counted once. V usage is TRBV2 and J usage is TRBJ1-1; TRBD1 is a possible D gene (6 bases). Looked up from germline, CDR1 is SNHLY and CDR2 is FYNNEI. The V gene lost 6 bases and the J gene lost 0 bases, with 8 bases spanning the gap. This CDR3 is built from 13 residues. The CDR3 bases are TGTGCCAGCAGAAGGGGGATGAACACTGAAGCTTTCTTT. It is translated as CASRRGMNTEAFF.

The chain links TRBV10-3 to TRBJ2-7; D is possibly TRBD2 (6 bases). The germline V gene has CDR1 ENHRY and CDR2 SYGVKD. This CDR3 has 15 residues. V dropped 7 bases and J dropped 2 bases, with 18 bases sitting between them. The CDR3 DNA is TGTGCCATCACCCGCGGGACGGAAGAACCCTACGAGCAGTACTTC. It is translated as CAITRGTEEPYEQYF.

This clone appeared once. The chain is built from TRBV25-1 and TRBJ2-5, with TRBD2 matching 7 bases. The V segment lost 4 bases and the J segment 5 bases; nucleotides outside the gene matches: 7. The CDR3 length is 14 residues. The germline CDR1 and CDR2 sequences are MGHDK and SYGVNS. CDR3 amino acids: CASSALTSVETQYF. CDR3 sequence (DNA): TGTGCCAGCAGTGCGCTCACTAGCGTGGAGACCCAGTACTTC. The entire variable domain, with the rest obtained from reference TRBV25-1 and TRBJ2-5, is as follows: EADIYQTPRYLVIGTGKKITLECSQTMGHDKMYWYQQDPGMELHLIHYSYGVNSTEKGDLSSESTVSRIRTEHFPLTLESARPSHTSQYLCASSALTSVETQYFGPGTRLLVL.

The CDR3 loop reads CASSFTGGLRNEQFF. In nucleotides, the CDR3 is TGTGCCAGCAGTTTCACGGGAGGGCTCAGAAATGAGCAGTTCTTC. The gene calls are TRBV27 and TRBJ2-1; the match to TRBD2 covers 8 bases. The CDR3 is 15 amino acids. V lost 3 bases, J lost 7 bases, and 8 bases stayed unmatched. The V gene's germline CDR1 is MNHEY and CDR2 SMNVEV (reference sequence).

This chain joins TRBV11-2 and TRBJ2-4, with D possibly TRBD1 on 5 matching bases. The V gene lost 0 bases and the J gene lost 4 bases, with 10 bases spanning the gap. The CDR3 is 15 residues long. Germline V gene lookup returns CDR1 SGHAT and CDR2 FQNNGV. The CDR3 region has the DNA TGTGCCAGCAGCTTAGATCCCCAGGGTAAAAACATTCAGTACTTC. Its protein is CASSLDPQGKNIQYF. Full variable domain (outside the CDR3, taken from reference TRBV11-2 and TRBJ2-4): EAGVAQSPRYKIIEKRQSVAFWCNPISGHATLYWYQQILGQGPKLLIQFQNNGVVDDSQLPKDRFSAERLKGVDSTLKIQPAKLEDSAVYLCASSLDPQGKNIQYFGAGTRLSVL.

This clone is termed medium-sized. The chain carries TRBV12-5 and TRBJ2-4; D might be TRBD1 (6 bases). The V gene lost 8 bases and the J gene lost 0 bases, with 14 bases spanning the gap. Germline lookup yields CDR1 LGHNT and CDR2 FRNRAP. This CDR3 spans 15 amino acids. CDR3 loop: CASTQGTIAKNIQYF. Here the CDR3 DNA reads TGTGCTAGTACGCAGGGGACAATAGCCAAAAACATTCAGTACTTC.

The genes are TRBV19 and TRBJ1-4; 12 nucleotides match TRBD1. J gave up 11 bases and V 6 bases, and 7 bases lay outside the gene matches. The germline V gene encodes CDR1 LNHDA and CDR2 SQIVND (reference sequence). The CDR3 is 14 residues long. The CDR3 region has the DNA TGTGCCAGTAGCAGCCGGGACAGGGGGCTCAAACTGTTTTTT. Amino acid sequence: CASSSRDRGLKLFF. The whole variable domain, remainder taken from reference TRBV19 and TRBJ1-4, is DGGITQSPKYLFRKEGQNVTLSCEQNLNHDAMYWYRQDPGQGLRLIYYSQIVNDFQKGDIAEGYSVSREKKESFPLTVTSAQKNPTAFYLCASSSRDRGLKLFFGSGTQLSVL.

This clone has just a few counts. V is TRBV11-2 and J is TRBJ2-3, with TRBD1 identical over 8 bases. The V segment lost 1 base and the J segment 4 bases; nucleotides outside the gene matches: 4. The CDR3 length is 15 residues. Looked up from germline, CDR1 is SGHAT and CDR2 is FQNNGV. CDR3 region: CASSLGDRGSDTQYF. CDR3 nucleotides: TGTGCCAGCAGCTTAGGCGACAGGGGCTCAGATACGCAGTATTTT.

This clone counts as medium-sized. At one end the junction does not follow the germline gene, possibly because of a read error. The rearrangement links TRBV19 to TRBJ1-4; no definite D call. CDR3 length equals 14 residues. Germline V gene sequence: CDR1 LNHDA, CDR2 SQIVND (reference sequence). CDR3: CASSIEWRNEKLFF. CDR3 nucleotide sequence: TGTGCCAGTAGCATAGAGTGGAGGAATGAAAAACTGTTTTTT.

The genes are TRBV4-2 and TRBJ2-1, with TRBD1 identical over 9 bases. CDR3 size: 14 residues. Looked up from germline, CDR1 is LGHNA and CDR2 is YNFKEQ. V shed 3 bases, J shed 8 bases, and the junction held 5 bases outside the gene matches. The CDR3 is CASSQTGGRDEQFF. The CDR3 DNA is TGTGCCAGCAGCCAGACAGGGGGTCGGGATGAGCAGTTCTTC.

V gene TRBV6-5 combines with J gene TRBJ1-1; 10 bases match TRBD1. CDR3 length equals 15 residues. The V gene end was trimmed by 4 bases and the J gene end by 4 bases; junction bases not matched to a gene: 6. CDR1 is MNHEY, CDR2 SVGAGI, per germline. The CDR3 reads CASSSGTGAVTEAFF. DNA for the CDR3: TGTGCCAGCAGTTCCGGGACAGGGGCGGTCACTGAAGCTTTCTTT.

The genes are TRBV13 and TRBJ1-1; no clear D gene. V was cut by 5 bases and J by 5 bases, with 15 bases left in between. Germline V CDR1 and CDR2: PRHDT, FYEKMQ (reference sequence). The CDR3 is 14 residues long. CDR3 loop: CASSPEGPGTEAFF. The CDR3 DNA is TGTGCCAGCAGCCCTGAAGGGCCGGGGACTGAAGCTTTCTTT.

This clone was found once. The chain uses TRBV2 and TRBJ1-1; 8 bases agree with TRBD1. The germline CDR1 and CDR2 sequences are SNHLY and FYNNEI. V gave up 1 base and J gave up 6 bases; unmatched junction bases: 16. CDR3 length: 18 residues. The CDR3 coding sequence is TGTGCCAGCAGTGAAGGCGGACAGGGCCTCCTTGCGTATCCTGAAGCTTTCTTT. It yields the protein CASSEGGQGLLAYPEAFF.

V and J are TRBV28 and TRBJ2-2; 7 nucleotides agree with TRBD1. The CDR3 contains 15 residues. After removal of 5 bases from V and 9 bases from J, the junction contained 12 bases not matched to a gene. Germline V lookup: CDR1 MDHEN, CDR2 SYDVKM. The CDR3 sequence is CASSPPDRSPRELFF. The CDR3 DNA reads TGTGCCAGCAGTCCTCCGGACAGGTCGCCGCGGGAGCTGTTTTTT.

The J gene is TRBJ2-1, the V gene TRBV9, with 15 bases fitting TRBD2. V was clipped by 3 bases and J by 7 bases; unmatched bases: 2. The germline V gene encodes CDR1 SGDLS and CDR2 YYNGEE. This CDR3 is 15 amino acids long. In DNA, the CDR3 is TGTGCCAGCAGCGCGGGACTAGCGGGAGGTAATGAGCAGTTCTTC. Its translation is CASSAGLAGGNEQFF.

The chain recombines TRBV19 with TRBJ1-1; D gene unclear. Trimming left V 9 bases short and J 6 bases short, with 8 bases between. This CDR3 comprises 10 residues. Germline assignment: CDR1 LNHDA and CDR2 SQIVND (reference sequence). CDR3 bases: TGTGCCAGCAGAGGTTCTGAAGCTTTCTTT. Protein: CASRGSEAFF.

This rearrangement joins TRBV28 to TRBJ2-4; 7 bases fit TRBD2. The CDR3 has 13 residues. CDR1 is MDHEN, CDR2 SYDVKM, per germline. J was trimmed by 8 bases and V by 5 bases; bases with no gene match: 6. The CDR3 region has the DNA TGTGCCAGCAGTCTCCTTCGGGGGGACATTCAGTACTTC. Protein: CASSLLRGDIQYF.

The V gene is TRBV4-1, the J gene TRBJ2-3, with 8 positions matching TRBD2. The CDR3 is made up of 18 amino acids. V shed 1 base, J shed 0 bases, and the junction held 9 bases outside the gene matches. CDR1 and CDR2 from the germline V gene are MGHRA and YSYEKL. CDR3 in DNA: TGCGCCAGCAGCCAAGGTGCGGGGGGCCCATCTAGCACAGATACGCAGTATTTT. The encoded protein is CASSQGAGGPSSTDTQYF.

This clone was detected once. This sequence joins TRBV27 and TRBJ2-7, with D unclear. V was trimmed by 6 bases and J by 7 bases, leaving 13 bases between them. Germline V lookup: CDR1 MNHEY, CDR2 SMNVEV (reference sequence). The CDR3 is 12 residues long. The CDR3 is CASSSPGREQYF. Here the CDR3 DNA reads TGTGCCAGCAGCAGCCCAGGCAGGGAGCAGTACTTC.

CDR3 coding DNA: TGTGCCATCAGTGACTGGGGGGGGTCGAACACCGGGGAGCTGTTTTTT. Translated: CAISDWGGSNTGELFF. The chain is built from TRBV10-3 and TRBJ2-2; 7 nucleotides line up with TRBD2. The ends lost 3 bases at V and 0 bases at J; junction bases unmatched: 4. This CDR3 spans 16 amino acids. The germline gives CDR1 ENHRY, CDR2 SYGVKD.

This chain uses TRBV7-9 with TRBJ2-1, with 9 bases identical to TRBD2. V trimming: 0 bases; J trimming: 9 bases; junction bases outside the gene matches: 9. Germline V gene lookup returns CDR1 SEHNR and CDR2 FQNEAQ (reference sequence). The length of the CDR3 is 16 residues. Here the CDR3 DNA reads TGTGCCAGCAGCTTAGCATCGGCGGGAGGGCCTAGTGAGCAGTTCTTC. Amino acids: CASSLASAGGPSEQFF.

The chain couples TRBV6-5 to TRBJ2-5; no firm D call. V was pared by 0 bases and J by 5 bases, with 7 bases between. Germline V gene sequence: CDR1 MNHEY, CDR2 SVGAGI. The CDR3 is 13 residues long. In nucleotides, the CDR3 is TGTGCCAGCAGTTACTCGGGCAGTGAGACCCAGTACTTC. Residues: CASSYSGSETQYF.

The genes are TRBV7-9 and TRBJ2-2; D might be TRBD1 (5 bases). Between the trimmed V and J ends, which lost 5 bases and 2 bases, there was a span of 15 bases. Germline CDR1 SEHNR, CDR2 FQNEAQ (reference sequence). The CDR3 consists of 16 residues. The DNA of the CDR3 is TGTGCCAGCAGCGTGTTACCAGGGTCTAACACCGGGGAGCTGTTTTTT. Its protein product is CASSVLPGSNTGELFF.

V is TRBV7-9 and J is TRBJ2-4; 11 nucleotides align to TRBD2. Losses at the gene ends were 5 bases for V and 8 bases for J; bases not matched to a gene: 8. Germline V gene sequence: CDR1 SEHNR, CDR2 FQNEAQ (reference sequence). The CDR3 runs 15 residues. CDR3 sequence (DNA): TGTGCCAGCAGCCCGAATAGCGGGAGGGCCCACATTCAGTACTTC. Protein product: CASSPNSGRAHIQYF.

The rearrangement joins TRBV27 to TRBJ2-5, with a possible D match to TRBD1 (6 bases). Looked up from germline, CDR1 is MNHEY and CDR2 is SMNVEV (reference sequence). V gave up 5 bases and J gave up 1 base, with 14 bases separating them. This CDR3 has 15 amino acids. As DNA, the CDR3 is TGTGCCAGCAGTCCCGTTGGCAGGGGCCAAGAGACCCAGTACTTC. Translating gives CASSPVGRGQETQYF.